What follows is one T cell receptor beta chain and its context. These data originate in a study of blood T cell repertoires in COVID-19. CDR3 length equals 15 residues. Trimming took 1 base from V and 2 from J; bases not matched to a gene: 4. Germline CDR1 and CDR2: SGHRS and YFSETQ. Libraries were prepared by immunoSEQ multiplex PCR; TCRdb keeps only in-frame clonotypes and omits some of them. The sample shows fewer than 85,000 clones, less than 90% of them seen only once. The TCR originated in a human donor in a cohort sampled during active COVID-19. Sequencing used peripheral blood. This chain connects TRBV5-1 to TRBJ2-7, with 9 bases that match TRBD1. The CDR3 DNA reads TGCGCCAGCAGCTTGTATGGGACAGGGCCCTACGAGCAGTACTTC. As protein: CASSLYGTGPYEQYF.